These 17 T cell receptor beta chains were sequenced from one sample in a study of blood T cell repertoires in COVID-19. Using immunoSEQ multiplex PCR, the repertoire was profiled, and TCRdb retains in-frame clones only, with some absent. The sample holds about 150,000 clones, 84% seen once. The sequenced material came from peripheral blood. The receptor set was obtained from a young man with COVID-19, enrolled during active disease.

This clone was seen just once. A much larger clonotype is one base distant, so this may be a read error. V usage is TRBV28 and J usage is TRBJ2-1; a possible D gene is TRBD2 (6 bases). Trimming shortened V by 5 bases and J by 0 bases, and 8 bases separated the two germline ends. CDR1 is MDHEN, CDR2 SYDVKM, per germline. The CDR3 runs to 14 residues. CDR3 loop: CASSVGSSYNEQFF. CDR3 bases: TGTGCCAGCAGTGTCGGGAGCTCCTACAATGAGCAGTTCTTC.

The chain has TRBV29-1 and TRBJ1-6; unclear D gene. Looked up from germline, CDR1 is SQVTM and CDR2 is ANQGSEA. Trimming removed 5 bases from V and 9 bases from J, with 11 bases in between. The CDR3 length is 12 residues. CDR3 region: CSVSIGSSPLHF. CDR3 in DNA: TGCAGCGTTTCGATTGGTAGTTCACCCCTCCACTTT.

This clone was recorded once. The rearrangement uses TRBV9 and TRBJ2-3, with a weak D call TRBD2 (5 bases). The CDR3 is 15 amino acids. V lost 0 bases, J lost 0 bases, and 8 bases lay in between. Germline-derived CDR1 and CDR2 are SGDLS and YYNGEE. The CDR3 protein is CASSVGAGSTDTQYF. In nucleotides, the CDR3 is TGTGCCAGCAGCGTAGGGGCGGGCAGCACAGATACGCAGTATTTT.

The count of this clone is one. V and J are TRBV27 and TRBJ2-1; 15 nucleotides line up with TRBD2. The length of the CDR3 is 16 residues. The trim removed 6 bases at V and 9 bases at J, leaving 9 bases unmatched. Germline V gives CDR1 MNHEY, CDR2 SMNVEV (reference sequence). The CDR3 loop reads CASRSGTSGRLGEQFF. CDR3 DNA sequence: TGTGCCAGCAGATCAGGGACTAGCGGGAGGTTGGGTGAGCAGTTCTTC.

The chain has TRBV6-6 and TRBJ1-5; D is ambiguous. Germline values: CDR1 MNHNY, CDR2 SVGAGI (reference sequence). V shed 1 base and J shed 7 bases, with 11 bases lying between them. The CDR3 covers 14 residues. The CDR3 reads CASSYFVGQQPQHF. The CDR3 nucleotides are TGTGCCAGCAGTTACTTCGTGGGCCAACAGCCCCAGCATTTT.

The chain uses TRBV28 and TRBJ2-5; 10 bases match TRBD2. After removal of 8 bases from V and 1 base from J, the junction contained 13 bases not matched to a gene. CDR3 length: 17 amino acids. Per germline, CDR1 MDHEN and CDR2 SYDVKM. In DNA, the CDR3 is TGTGCCAGCGTAAGGGGGCTAGCGGGAGTTACCCAAGAGACCCAGTACTTC. Amino acid sequence: CASVRGLAGVTQETQYF.

The chain combines TRBV3-1 (or the pseudogene TRBV3-2) with TRBJ2-7, with 8 bases identical to TRBD1. CDR3 length: 14 residues. V lost 1 base, J lost 5 bases, and 4 bases stayed unmatched. The germline gives CDR1 LGHDT, CDR2 YNNKEL (reference sequence). For the CDR3, the DNA is TGTGCCAGCAGCCAAGTGGGACAGGCTCACGAGCAGTACTTC. This codes for CASSQVGQAHEQYF.

The rearrangement uses TRBV3-1 (or the pseudogene TRBV3-2) and TRBJ2-7, with D possibly TRBD1 on 5 matching bases. The CDR3 is made up of 14 amino acids. The V end lost 2 bases, the J end lost 2 bases, and 10 bases lay between the germline ends. Per the germline V gene, CDR1 is LGHDT and CDR2 is YNNKEL (reference sequence). CDR3 nucleotide sequence: TGTGCCAGCAGCCAAAACTTAGGGGCCTACGAGCAGTACTTC. This sequence encodes CASSQNLGAYEQYF.

The chain couples TRBV3-1 (or the pseudogene TRBV3-2) to TRBJ1-1, with D perhaps TRBD1 (5 bases). This CDR3 is 13 amino acids long. The V gene lost 11 bases and the J gene lost 5 bases, with 18 bases spanning the gap. Germline CDR1 LGHDT, CDR2 YNNKEL (reference sequence). The CDR3 DNA reads TGTGCCGTCGAAGCGGGGCTTGGAACTGAAGCTTTCTTT. Protein product: CAVEAGLGTEAFF.

V gene TRBV6-6 combines with J gene TRBJ1-5; 10 bases fit TRBD1. This CDR3 region has 16 residues. The V gene end was trimmed by 4 bases and the J gene end by 2 bases; junction bases not matched to a gene: 5. CDR1 and CDR2 (germline): MNHNY, SVGAGI (reference sequence). The CDR3, as DNA: TGTGCCAGCAGTTCGGACAGGGGGGGAGGCAATCAGCCCCAGCATTTT. As protein: CASSSDRGGGNQPQHF.

This chain uses TRBV5-1 with TRBJ2-2, with 12 bases aligning to TRBD2. The germline CDR1 and CDR2 sequences are SGHRS and YFSETQ. The CDR3 sequence is 16 residues long. J lost 3 bases, V lost 2 bases, and 2 bases had no gene match. Written as DNA, the CDR3 is TGCGCCAGCAGCTTAACTAGCGGGAGGTACACCGGGGAGCTGTTTTTT. This codes for CASSLTSGRYTGELFF.

The CDR3 region is CASSLGTSGRRTDTQYF. The DNA of the CDR3 is TGCGCCAGCAGCCTCGGGACTAGCGGGAGGCGCACAGATACGCAGTATTTT. V usage is TRBV5-1 and J usage is TRBJ2-3; TRBD2 matches 15 bases. The germline V gene encodes CDR1 SGHRS and CDR2 YFSETQ. The CDR3 runs 17 residues. V lost 4 bases, J lost 1 base, and 4 bases stayed unmatched.

V and J are TRBV10-1 and TRBJ2-6, with 7 bases lining up with TRBD2. The CDR3 totals 15 residues. Germline CDR1 is WNHNN and CDR2 is SYGVQD (reference sequence). The V and J ends lost 3 bases and 2 bases, in that order; junction bases with no gene match: 1. CDR3 sequence (DNA): TGCGCCAGCAGTGACGGGGGGACTGGGGCCAACGTCCTGACTTTC. It codes for CASSDGGTGANVLTF.

The chain links TRBV5-3 to TRBJ2-1, with 7 positions matching TRBD2. TRBV5-3 is treated as an ORF (open reading frame) with a function not yet certain. The CDR3 spans 20 residues. V was clipped by 4 bases and J by 8 bases; unmatched bases: 27. The CDR3 sequence: CARSPSTGGGFPQFSDEQFF. CDR3 sequence (DNA): TGTGCCAGAAGCCCTTCTACGGGAGGCGGGTTCCCTCAATTTTCGGATGAGCAGTTCTTC.

The chain combines TRBV4-2 with TRBJ1-3; 7 nucleotides agree with TRBD1. V was clipped by 1 base and J by 2 bases; unmatched bases: 5. Germline CDR1 and CDR2: LGHNA and YNFKEQ. The CDR3 length is 16 residues. As DNA, the CDR3 is TGTGCCAGCAGCCAAGCTTCAGGGGGGACTGGAAACACCATATATTTT. This translates into CASSQASGGTGNTIYF.

CDR3 nucleotide sequence: TGTGCCACCAGCAGACCCGGGACAGGGGGCCTCGGGGAGCCCCAGCATTTT. Encoded protein: CATSRPGTGGLGEPQHF. The chain joins TRBV15 to TRBJ1-5, with 12 bases aligning to TRBD1. CDR1 LNHNV and CDR2 YYDKDF come from the germline V gene (reference sequence). With 2 bases clipped from V and 8 bases from J, the junction kept 10 bases outside the gene matches. The CDR3 covers 17 residues.

This sequence joins TRBV27 and TRBJ1-5; maybe TRBD1 (6 bases). Germline V gives CDR1 MNHEY, CDR2 SMNVEV (reference sequence). Between the trimmed V and J ends, which lost 6 bases and 6 bases, there was a span of 18 bases. CDR3 length equals 15 residues. The CDR3 DNA follows: TGTGCCAGCAGCCGCACCACAGGGAAAGTTCAGCCCCAGCATTTT. Encoded protein: CASSRTTGKVQPQHF.